This is a list of T cell receptor beta chains from one sample in a study of response to subunit inactivated influenza vaccine. A single record per CDR3 protein comes from TCRdb applying MiXCR to the RT-PCR reads. The data contain 590,000 or so distinct CDR3 sequences, 13% to 15% of them singletons. This specimen consisted of PBMCs from blood, obtained 14 to 15 days before vaccination. Source of these receptors: a middle-aged man who received an inactivated influenza vaccine. Both conserved end residues are part of each CDR3. The D gene is left open where the match is weak. For some rows the clone size is stated as once, few or many, or as a class when expanded; others skip it.

v_call: TRBV11-2; d_call: NA; clone_size: NA; j_call: TRBJ2-7; cdr3_nt: TGTGCCAGCAGCTTAGATCACCCGCAACCTTCTTACGAGCAGTACTTC; cdr3_aa: CASSLDHPQPSYEQYF
v_call: TRBV5-1; d_call: NA; clone_size: NA; j_call: TRBJ2-4; cdr3_nt: TGCGCCAGCAGCTTGGGCGGTGGCCCGACGGCAAACATTCAGTACTTC; cdr3_aa: CASSLGGGPTANIQYF
v_call: TRBV5-1; d_call: NA; clone_size: NA; j_call: TRBJ2-5; cdr3_nt: TGCGCCAGCATGCGCGACGGAAAAGGTGGCGAGACCCAGTACTTC; cdr3_aa: CASMRDGKGGETQYF
v_call: TRBV29-1; d_call: TRBD2; clone_size: few; j_call: TRBJ2-3; cdr3_nt: TGCAGCGTTTCTAGCGGGGGAACAGCAGATACGCAGTATTTT; cdr3_aa: CSVSSGGTADTQYF
v_call: TRBV12-3/TRBV12-4; d_call: NA; clone_size: NA; j_call: TRBJ2-5; cdr3_nt: TGTGCCAGCAGTTTACCTGAGGAGACCCAGTACTTC; cdr3_aa: CASSLPEETQYF
v_call: TRBV12-3/TRBV12-4; d_call: TRBD1; clone_size: NA; j_call: TRBJ2-2; cdr3_nt: TGTGCCAGCAAAACAGGGGGTTACGGGGAGCTGTTTTTT; cdr3_aa: CASKTGGYGELFF
v_call: TRBV20-1; d_call: NA; clone_size: few; j_call: TRBJ1-1; cdr3_nt: TGCAGTGCTAGAGACCCGAGACCGGGTAGGAACACTGAAGCTTTCTTT; cdr3_aa: CSARDPRPGRNTEAFF
v_call: TRBV25-1; d_call: TRBD2; clone_size: few; j_call: TRBJ2-3; cdr3_nt: TGTGCCGCGGGAGTGGGCACAGATACGCAGTATTTT; cdr3_aa: CAAGVGTDTQYF
v_call: TRBV6-5; d_call: TRBD2; clone_size: few; j_call: TRBJ2-7; cdr3_nt: TGTGCCAGCAGTTCGGGTGGAGCGGGAGCTGTCTACGAGCAGTACTTC; cdr3_aa: CASSSGGAGAVYEQYF
v_call: TRBV29-1; d_call: TRBD2; clone_size: NA; j_call: TRBJ2-3; cdr3_nt: TGCAGCGTATCCGGGACTAGCGGGAGAGGCACAGATACGCAGTATTTT; cdr3_aa: CSVSGTSGRGTDTQYF
v_call: TRBV29-1; d_call: NA; clone_size: NA; j_call: TRBJ2-1; cdr3_nt: TGCAGCGTTAAAGGCGGCCCAGATGAGCAGTTCTTC; cdr3_aa: CSVKGGPDEQFF
v_call: TRBV9; d_call: TRBD2; clone_size: NA; j_call: TRBJ2-1; cdr3_nt: TGTGCCAGCTCGGGGCGGGAGAACTACAATGAGCAGTTCTTC; cdr3_aa: CASSGRENYNEQFF
v_call: TRBV2; d_call: NA; clone_size: many; j_call: TRBJ2-3; cdr3_nt: TGTGCCAGCGCTAGCACAGATACGCAGTATTTT; cdr3_aa: CASASTDTQYF
v_call: TRBV20-1; d_call: TRBD2; clone_size: NA; j_call: TRBJ2-7; cdr3_nt: TGCAGTGCTAGGCCTAGCGGGAGCATAAGTAGCGAGCAGTACTTC; cdr3_aa: CSARPSGSISSEQYF
v_call: TRBV28; d_call: NA; clone_size: few; j_call: TRBJ2-3; cdr3_nt: TGTGCCAGCAGTTTGGGGGAAGGGAGAGGTACAGATACGCAGTATTTT; cdr3_aa: CASSLGEGRGTDTQYF
v_call: TRBV12-3/TRBV12-4; d_call: NA; clone_size: NA; j_call: TRBJ1-5; cdr3_nt: TGTGCCAGCAGTCCCCTGTATGGGAGCAATCAGCCCCAGCATTTT; cdr3_aa: CASSPLYGSNQPQHF
v_call: TRBV12-3/TRBV12-4; d_call: NA; clone_size: few; j_call: TRBJ1-1; cdr3_nt: TGTGCCAGTCAACAGGGATTGAACACTGAAGCTTTCTTT; cdr3_aa: CASQQGLNTEAFF
v_call: TRBV12-3/TRBV12-4; d_call: TRBD1; clone_size: few; j_call: TRBJ2-1; cdr3_nt: TGTGCCAGCAGTGCAGACAGGGGGAGAGGCAATGAGCAGTTCTTC; cdr3_aa: CASSADRGRGNEQFF
v_call: TRBV20-1; d_call: NA; clone_size: few; j_call: TRBJ2-3; cdr3_nt: TGCAGTGCATCCTACGGAGATACGCAGTATTTT; cdr3_aa: CSASYGDTQYF
v_call: TRBV28; d_call: NA; clone_size: NA; j_call: TRBJ1-5; cdr3_nt: TGTGCCAGCAGTCCAGGGACCTCGGGTCAGCCCCAGCGTTTT; cdr3_aa: CASSPGTSGQPQRF
v_call: TRBV27; d_call: TRBD2; clone_size: NA; j_call: TRBJ2-7; cdr3_nt: TGTGCCAGCAGTAACTCGGGACTAGCGGACTACGAGCAGTACTTC; cdr3_aa: CASSNSGLADYEQYF
v_call: TRBV5-1; d_call: TRBD2; clone_size: NA; j_call: TRBJ2-3; cdr3_nt: TGCGCCAGCAGCCTAGGGACTAGCGGGAGTGCAGATACGCAGTATTTT; cdr3_aa: CASSLGTSGSADTQYF
v_call: TRBV6-2/TRBV6-3; d_call: NA; clone_size: few; j_call: TRBJ2-7; cdr3_nt: TGTGCCAGCAGGCTCGCCCCCGGCTCCTTCCTACCCTACGAGCAGTACTTC; cdr3_aa: CASRLAPGSFLPYEQYF
v_call: TRBV3-1; d_call: NA; clone_size: NA; j_call: TRBJ2-2; cdr3_nt: TGTGCCAGCAGCCAAGAGGTCCCGATCCAGGGAGCTACGGATGGAACCGGGGAGCTGTTTTTT; cdr3_aa: CASSQEVPIQGATDGTGELFF
v_call: TRBV6-2/TRBV6-3; d_call: TRBD2; clone_size: once; j_call: TRBJ2-1; cdr3_nt: TGTGCCAGCAGTCGAAATAGCGGGAGGGCCAACAATGAGCAGTTCTTC; cdr3_aa: CASSRNSGRANNEQFF
v_call: TRBV29-1; d_call: NA; clone_size: NA; j_call: TRBJ2-3; cdr3_nt: TGCAGCGTTGAAGGGTTACAGGGTGGCACAGATACGCAGTATTTT; cdr3_aa: CSVEGLQGGTDTQYF